One TCR beta chain is described in this entry. One end of the junction does not line up with germline, which may come from a read error. For the diagnoses, clinical symptoms, serum thyroxine and TRAb, thyroid ultrasound and orbital computed tomography were used. Germline-derived CDR1 and CDR2 are SGDLS and YYNGEE. This CDR3 comprises 15 residues. RNA transcripts yielded amplified TCR beta CDR3 regions. HTBI primers were the set used in a first-round RT-PCR of the TCR CDR3. TCRdb called the multiplex PCR reads again in MiXCR, with one record for every CDR3 protein. The sample lists about 34,000 distinct CDR3 sequences, about 52% occurring once. The data belong to a study of T cells in Graves' hyperthyroidism and ophthalmopathy.

Sequencing input: blood. The receptor comes from a woman aged 40 to 49 with Graves' ophthalmopathy. The chain recombines TRBV9 with TRBJ2-3; D possibly corresponds to TRBD2 (6 bases). CDR3 DNA: TGTGCCAGCGGCGTAGGGGAGGTTCGCACAGATACGCGGTATTTT. Its translation: CASGVGEVRTDTRYF.